Listed below are T cell receptor beta chains from one sample, sequenced in a study of blood T cell repertoires in COVID-19. Assay: immunoSEQ multiplex PCR; the TCRdb copy retains only in-frame clones and omits some. Of around 420,000 clones detected, 88% appear once; the ten largest clones hold 2% to 2.5%. Sequencing used PBMCs or T cells enriched from blood (not recorded which). Every receptor here comes from a woman aged 40 to 55 with acute COVID-19. CDR3s include the opening cysteine and the closing phenylalanine or tryptophan. D genes are given only for firm matches. The listing skips clone size in some rows; elsewhere it reads once, few, many or a size class.

abundance	d_gene	v_gene	j_gene	len	CDR3aa	CDR3nt
.	TRBD1	TRBV7-2	TRBJ2-6	16	CASSPQGAFGANVLTF	TGTGCCAGCAGCCCCCAGGGGGCCTTTGGGGCCAACGTCCTGACTTTC
.	TRBD1	TRBV29-1	TRBJ1-1	13	CSVARTGMTEAFF	TGCAGCGTTGCGAGGACAGGGATGACTGAAGCTTTCTTT
.	TRBD1	TRBV6-5	TRBJ2-7	14	CASRGTGRAYEQYF	TGTGCCAGCAGGGGGACAGGGAGGGCATACGAGCAGTACTTC
.	.	TRBV9	TRBJ2-7	13	CASSLRDNYEQYF	TGTGCCAGCAGCCTCCGGGACAACTACGAGCAGTACTTC
.	TRBD1	TRBV9	TRBJ2-7	15	CASSPTGQVGYEQYF	TGTGCCAGCAGCCCAACCGGACAGGTAGGCTACGAGCAGTACTTC
.	TRBD2	TRBV3-1/TRBV3-2	TRBJ2-1	15	CASSSRAGGVNEQFF	TGTGCCAGCAGCTCCAGAGCGGGGGGAGTCAATGAGCAGTTCTTC
.	TRBD1	TRBV27	TRBJ2-7	13	CASRTGFSYEQYF	TGTGCCAGCAGGACAGGGTTTTCCTACGAGCAGTACTTC
.	.	TRBV5-6	TRBJ2-5	14	CASSLVRGLETQYF	TGTGCCAGCAGCTTGGTGAGAGGGTTGGAGACCCAGTACTTC
.	.	TRBV18	TRBJ1-2	15	CASSHAGSLLYGYTF	TGTGCCAGCTCACACGCCGGGTCGCTATTATATGGCTACACCTTC
.	.	TRBV3-1/TRBV3-2	TRBJ2-5	16	CASSSTKAVDQETQYF	TGTGCCAGCAGCTCAACGAAAGCGGTCGACCAAGAGACCCAGTACTTC
.	.	TRBV6-1	TRBJ2-7	17	CASSGTNRAESSYEQYF	TGTGCCAGCAGTGGGACCAACAGGGCAGAGAGCTCCTACGAGCAGTACTTC
once	TRBD1	TRBV5-5	TRBJ2-3	17	CASSFHTGGHSTDTQYF	TGTGCCAGCAGCTTTCATACAGGGGGACATAGCACAGATACGCAGTATTTT
once	.	TRBV7-2	TRBJ2-3	14	CASSLDSNTDTQYF	TGTGCCAGCAGCTTGGACTCGAACACAGATACGCAGTATTTT
.	.	TRBV29-1	TRBJ1-3	11	CSSLRGNTIYF	TGCAGCTCCCTTCGGGGAAACACCATATATTTT
.	TRBD1	TRBV9	TRBJ1-5	14	CASSTGGHNQPQHF	TGTGCCAGCAGCACAGGGGGTCACAATCAGCCCCAGCATTTT
.	.	TRBV9	TRBJ2-5	14	CASSQSGGQETQYF	TGTGCCAGCAGCCAATCGGGGGGCCAGGAGACCCAGTACTTC
.	.	TRBV15	TRBJ1-1	13	CATSRDGGFEAFF	TGTGCCACCAGCAGAGATGGCGGGTTTGAAGCTTTCTTT
.	TRBD1	TRBV5-4	TRBJ2-7	16	CASSPTSGQGDHEQYF	TGTGCCAGCAGCCCCACGTCGGGACAGGGGGACCACGAGCAGTACTTC
.	.	TRBV7-2	TRBJ2-1	12	CASSFLLNEQFF	TGTGCCAGCAGCTTCCTCCTCAATGAGCAGTTCTTC
.	TRBD1	TRBV5-5	TRBJ1-4	15	CASSLLTGSEEKLFF	TGTGCCAGCAGCTTGTTGACAGGGAGCGAGGAAAAACTGTTTTTT
once	TRBD1	TRBV18	TRBJ2-1	15	CASSPRTGTLESRFF	TGTGCCAGCTCACCGAGGACAGGAACCCTAGAAAGCAGGTTCTTC
.	.	TRBV6-1	TRBJ1-4	15	CASSDPGATNEKLFF	TGTGCCAGCAGTGACCCAGGGGCAACTAATGAAAAACTGTTTTTT
.	.	TRBV5-6	TRBJ1-1	13	CASSFLQNTEAFF	TGTGCCAGCAGCTTTTTACAGAACACTGAAGCTTTCTTT
.	TRBD1	TRBV5-4	TRBJ1-2	13	CASSQGQVPGYTF	TGTGCCAGCAGCCAAGGACAGGTACCTGGCTACACCTTC
.	.	TRBV5-5	TRBJ1-1	13	CASSGRETERAFF	TGTGCCAGCAGCGGGCGGGAAACGGAGCGGGCTTTCTTT
.	.	TRBV5-1	TRBJ1-4	15	CASSTGGSTNEKLFF	TGCGCCAGCAGCACGGGGGGTAGTACTAATGAAAAACTGTTTTTT
.	.	TRBV11-2	TRBJ1-1	14	CASSFLHMNTEAFF	TGTGCCAGCAGCTTTTTACACATGAACACTGAAGCTTTCTTT
.	.	TRBV2	TRBJ1-1	13	CASIQREGTEAFF	TGTGCCAGTATACAACGGGAAGGCACTGAAGCTTTCTTT
.	TRBD2	TRBV18	TRBJ2-1	16	CASSPPIGLAGREQFF	TGTGCCAGCTCACCACCGATAGGACTAGCGGGGAGAGAGCAGTTCTTC
.	TRBD1	TRBV5-4	TRBJ2-5	15	CASSLPDDREETQYF	TGTGCCAGCAGCTTGCCGGACGACAGGGAAGAGACCCAGTACTTC
once	TRBD1	TRBV2	TRBJ1-3	14	CASSVGTGGNTIYF	TGTGCCAGCAGTGTAGGGACAGGGGGAAACACCATATATTTT
.	.	TRBV29-1	TRBJ1-2	14	CSVEEGRGPSGYTF	TGCAGCGTTGAAGAGGGCAGGGGTCCCTCTGGCTACACCTTC
.	TRBD1	TRBV6-5	TRBJ1-4	15	CASSLSTGTNEKLFF	TGTGCCAGCAGTTTATCGACAGGGACTAATGAAAAACTGTTTTTT
.	.	TRBV5-4	TRBJ1-1	12	CASSRGHGEAFF	TGTGCCAGCAGCCGCGGACATGGTGAAGCTTTCTTT
.	.	TRBV19	TRBJ2-2	14	CASIEGANTGELFF	TGTGCCAGTATCGAAGGAGCGAACACCGGGGAGCTGTTTTTT
.	.	TRBV5-4	TRBJ1-2	14	CASSLVGTSYGYTF	TGTGCCAGCAGCTTGGTCGGGACAAGCTATGGCTACACCTTC
.	.	TRBV12-2	TRBJ1-2	14	CASRTRGPNYGYTF	TGTGCAAGTCGCACCAGGGGACCCAACTATGGCTACACCTTC
.	TRBD1	TRBV5-1	TRBJ1-6	14	CASRDRTESSPLHF	TGCGCCAGCAGGGACAGGACCGAGAGTTCACCCCTCCACTTT